What follows are 9 T cell receptor beta chains derived from one specimen sequenced in a study of beta chain features in type 1 diabetes. Investigators reverse transcribed all isolated RNA, so they sequenced expressed TCRB transcripts. TCRdb's copy holds only in-frame clones and misses some; the assay was immunoSEQ multiplex PCR. Among hundreds of thousands of clones listed, approximately 28% were seen once. The specimen was naive CD4+ T cells from blood. The receptors originated from a man younger than 35 in good health.

The V gene is TRBV7-3, the J gene TRBJ2-3; no clear D gene. CDR3 length equals 15 residues. The germline gives CDR1 SGHTA, CDR2 FQGTGA. The V and J ends lost 6 bases and 7 bases respectively, with 20 bases between them. CDR3 DNA sequence: TGTGCCAGCAGTCACAATAGTGTCGGCGGAAATACGCAGTATTTT. This sequence encodes CASSHNSVGGNTQYF.

Only a few counts were recorded for this clone. The chain employs TRBV9 and TRBJ2-3; possibly TRBD1 or TRBD2 for D (5 bases each). The CDR3 has 16 amino acids. Trimming pared 0 bases from V and 2 bases from J, leaving 13 bases between. Germline loops: CDR1 SGDLS, CDR2 YYNGEE. The CDR3 bases are TGTGCCAGCAGCGTAGACGCGGGTGGGACCACAGATACGCAGTATTTT. This gives the protein CASSVDAGGTTDTQYF. Complete variable domain (other parts from reference TRBV9 and TRBJ2-3): DSGVTQTPKHLITATGQRVTLRCSPRSGDLSVYWYQQSLDQGLQFLIQYYNGEERAKGNILERFSAQQFPDLHSELNLSSLELGDSALYFCASSVDAGGTTDTQYFGPGTRLTVL.

This clone was counted between two and nine times. This chain links TRBV29-1 with TRBJ2-5; D is undetermined. V was trimmed by 1 base and J by 5 bases, leaving 11 bases between them. Germline CDR1 is SQVTM and CDR2 is ANQGSEA. CDR3 length: 13 residues. CDR3 nucleotide sequence: TGCAGCGTTGAAGTCGGGTACGGGGAGACCCAGTACTTC. Residues: CSVEVGYGETQYF. The complete variable domain, with remaining parts taken from reference TRBV29-1 and TRBJ2-5, reads SAVISQKPSRDICQRGTSLTIQCQVDSQVTMMFWYRQQPGQSLTLIATANQGSEATYESGFVIDKFPISRPNLTFSTLTVSNMSPEDSSIYLCSVEVGYGETQYFGPGTRLLVL.

The chain is built from TRBV4-1 and TRBJ1-2, with a weak D call TRBD1 (5 bases). The germline V and J ends were trimmed by 3 bases and 10 bases, with 15 bases remaining between them. Germline assignment: CDR1 MGHRA and CDR2 YSYEKL. The CDR3 runs 13 residues. In DNA, the CDR3 is TGCGCCAGCAGCCAGGCCTGGGGGTTTGACTACACCTTC. Its protein product is CASSQAWGFDYTF.

This clone occurred a few times. This sequence joins TRBV9 and TRBJ2-1, with no clear D. Germline CDR1 reads SGDLS; CDR2 reads YYNGEE. The CDR3 runs 11 residues. Trimming removed 2 bases at V and 7 bases at J, with 4 bases between. As DNA, the CDR3 is TGTGCCAGCAGCGTTCGGAATGAGCAGTTCTTC. This translates into CASSVRNEQFF.

V usage is TRBV9 and J usage is TRBJ2-2, with a tentative D call TRBD2 (5 bases). CDR3 size: 14 residues. Germline loops: CDR1 SGDLS, CDR2 YYNGEE. V lost 7 bases and J lost 4, with 14 bases in between. The CDR3 loop is CASVQGLSTGELFF. As DNA, the CDR3 is TGTGCCAGCGTCCAAGGACTTAGCACCGGGGAGCTGTTTTTT.

The chain carries TRBV13 and TRBJ2-2; no clear D. Trimming cost V 1 base and J 4 bases, with 13 bases left between them. The CDR3 spans 16 residues. Germline V gives CDR1 PRHDT, CDR2 FYEKMQ (reference sequence). The CDR3 region has the DNA TGTGCCAGCAGCTTAGAACGGACCCCGGCCACCGGGGAGCTGTTTTTT. Its protein is CASSLERTPATGELFF.

In this sample, this clone turned up a few times. The chain links TRBV7-9 to TRBJ2-7, with D tentatively TRBD2 (6 bases). This CDR3 has 15 residues. Germline V gene lookup returns CDR1 SEHNR and CDR2 FQNEAQ (reference sequence). V lost 2 bases and J lost 5, with 16 bases in between. CDR3 coding DNA: TGTGCCAGCAGCTTACCCCTGTGGGGACTCAACGAGCAGTACTTC. This sequence encodes CASSLPLWGLNEQYF.

This clone was picked up a small number of times. The chain has TRBV30 and TRBJ2-5; D possibly corresponds to TRBD2 (5 bases). V was pared by 2 bases and J by 7 bases, with 11 bases between. The CDR3 is 12 residues long. The V gene's germline CDR1 is GTSNPN and CDR2 SVGIG (reference sequence). For the CDR3, the DNA is TGTGCCTGGAGTACGGAGGCAGGGACCCAGTACTTC. Amino acids: CAWSTEAGTQYF. Based on the CDR3 plus reference TRBV30 and TRBJ2-5, the full variable domain is SQTIHQWPATLVQPVGSPLSLECTVEGTSNPNLYWYRQAAGRGLQLLFYSVGIGQISSEVPQNLSASRPQDRQFILSSKKLLLSDSGFYLCAWSTEAGTQYFGPGTRLLVL.